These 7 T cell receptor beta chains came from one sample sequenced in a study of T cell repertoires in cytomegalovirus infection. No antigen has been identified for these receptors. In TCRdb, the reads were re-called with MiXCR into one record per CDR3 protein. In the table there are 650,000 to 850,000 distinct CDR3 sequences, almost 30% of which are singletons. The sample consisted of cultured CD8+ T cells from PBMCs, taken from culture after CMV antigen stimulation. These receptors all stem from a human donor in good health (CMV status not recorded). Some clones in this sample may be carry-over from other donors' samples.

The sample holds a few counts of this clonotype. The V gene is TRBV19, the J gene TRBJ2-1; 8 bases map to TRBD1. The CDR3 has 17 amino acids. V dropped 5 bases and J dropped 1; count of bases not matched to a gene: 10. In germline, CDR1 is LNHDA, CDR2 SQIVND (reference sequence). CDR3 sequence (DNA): TGTGCCAGTAGTGATTACAGGGGGGCAATTTCCTACAATGAGCAGTTCTTC. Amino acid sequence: CASSDYRGAISYNEQFF.

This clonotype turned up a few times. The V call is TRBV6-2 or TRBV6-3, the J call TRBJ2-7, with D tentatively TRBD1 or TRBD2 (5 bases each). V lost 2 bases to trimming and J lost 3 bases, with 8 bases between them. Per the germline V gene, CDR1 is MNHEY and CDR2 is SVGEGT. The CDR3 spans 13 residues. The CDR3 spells CASSYGGIYEQYV. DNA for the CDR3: TGTGCCAGCAGTTACGGGGGAATCTACGAGCAGTACGTC.

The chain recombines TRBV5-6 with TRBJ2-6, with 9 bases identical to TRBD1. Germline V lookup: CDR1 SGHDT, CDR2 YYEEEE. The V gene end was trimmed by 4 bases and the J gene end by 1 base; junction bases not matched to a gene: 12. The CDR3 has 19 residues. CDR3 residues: CASSQTDRDRVSGANVLTF. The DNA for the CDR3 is TGTGCCAGCAGCCAGACGGACAGGGACAGGGTATCTGGGGCCAACGTCCTGACTTTC.

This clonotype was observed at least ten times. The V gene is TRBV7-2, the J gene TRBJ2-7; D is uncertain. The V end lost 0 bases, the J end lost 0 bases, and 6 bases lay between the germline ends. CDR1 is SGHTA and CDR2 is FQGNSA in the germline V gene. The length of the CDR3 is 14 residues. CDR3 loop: CASSLALVSYEQYF. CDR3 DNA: TGTGCCAGCAGCTTAGCGCTAGTCTCCTACGAGCAGTACTTC.

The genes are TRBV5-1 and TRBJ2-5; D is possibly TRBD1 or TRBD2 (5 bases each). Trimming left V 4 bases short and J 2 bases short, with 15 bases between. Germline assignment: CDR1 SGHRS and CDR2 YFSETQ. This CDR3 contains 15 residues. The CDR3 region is CASSDSWDGQETQYF. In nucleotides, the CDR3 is TGCGCCAGCAGCGATAGCTGGGACGGGCAAGAGACCCAGTACTTC. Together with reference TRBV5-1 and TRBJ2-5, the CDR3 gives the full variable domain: KAGVTQTPRYLIKTRGQQVTLSCSPISGHRSVSWYQQTPGQGLQFLFEYFSETQRNKGNFPGRFSGRQFSNSRSEMNVSTLELGDSALYLCASSDSWDGQETQYFGPGTRLLVL.

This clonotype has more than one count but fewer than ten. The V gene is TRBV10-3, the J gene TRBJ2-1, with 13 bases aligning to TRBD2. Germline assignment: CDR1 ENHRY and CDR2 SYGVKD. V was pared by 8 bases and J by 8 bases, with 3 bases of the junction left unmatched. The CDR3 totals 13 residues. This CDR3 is CAIGTSGVDEQFF. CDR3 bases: TGTGCCATCGGGACTAGCGGGGTGGATGAGCAGTTCTTC.

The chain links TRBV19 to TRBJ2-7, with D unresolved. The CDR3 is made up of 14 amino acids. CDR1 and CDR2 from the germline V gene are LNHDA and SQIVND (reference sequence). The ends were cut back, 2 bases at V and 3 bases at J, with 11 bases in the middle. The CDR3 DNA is TGTGCCAGTAGTATAACGGAAGGGATCTACGAGCAGTACTTC. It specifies CASSITEGIYEQYF.